This is a list of T cell receptor beta chains from one sample in a study of blood T cell repertoires in COVID-19. Libraries were prepared by immunoSEQ multiplex PCR; TCRdb keeps only in-frame clonotypes and omits some of them. The table shows roughly 100,000 clones, with about 82% occurring only once. Input material: peripheral blood. The receptors were sampled from a human donor in a cohort sampled during active COVID-19. CDR3s include the opening cysteine and the closing phenylalanine or tryptophan. The order of the fields is clone size, D gene, V gene, J gene, CDR3 protein, CDR3 DNA. A D gene is named only where the DNA matches it firmly. Clone size is stated in some rows and not others, as once, few, many or a class when expanded.

.,TRBD1,TRBV6-2/TRBV6-3,TRBJ2-7,CASSSGTGTGGYEQYF,TGTGCCAGCAGTTCTGGAACCGGGACAGGGGGCTACGAGCAGTACTTC
.,TRBD2,TRBV7-6,TRBJ2-7,CASSLGLAAYEQYF,TGTGCCAGCAGCTTGGGACTAGCGGCATACGAGCAGTACTTC
few,TRBD2,TRBV7-9,TRBJ2-7,CASSPRLAGAYEQYF,TGTGCCAGCAGCCCAAGACTAGCGGGAGCGTACGAGCAGTACTTC
.,TRBD1,TRBV27,TRBJ2-1,CASSLTGAPYNEQFF,TGTGCCAGCAGTTTAACAGGGGCCCCCTACAATGAGCAGTTCTTC
.,TRBD2,TRBV9,TRBJ2-3,CASSVRAGVADTQYF,TGTGCCAGCAGCGTACGAGCGGGAGTCGCAGATACGCAGTATTTT
.,.,TRBV19,TRBJ2-5,CASSPPGVPETQYF,TGTGCCAGTAGTCCGCCCGGAGTCCCAGAGACCCAGTACTTC
.,TRBD1,TRBV13,TRBJ2-5,CASSEGGQRHQETQYF,TGTGCCAGCAGCGAAGGGGGACAGAGACATCAAGAGACCCAGTACTTC
few,.,TRBV7-2,TRBJ1-2,CASSPWGRDGYTF,TGTGCCAGCAGCCCTTGGGGGAGGGACGGCTACACCTTC
.,.,TRBV20-1,TRBJ1-5,CSASGTVAKVPQHF,TGCAGTGCTAGTGGTACGGTCGCAAAAGTGCCCCAGCATTTT
.,TRBD2,TRBV19,TRBJ2-1,CASTWGGYNEQFF,TGTGCCAGTACCTGGGGGGGTTACAATGAGCAGTTCTTC
few,TRBD2,TRBV6-2/TRBV6-3,TRBJ2-1,CASSFPRLAGWYNEQFF,TGTGCCAGCAGTTTCCCTAGACTAGCGGGATGGTACAATGAGCAGTTCTTC
.,TRBD2,TRBV5-1,TRBJ2-5,CASSEGTSRQETQYF,TGCGCCAGCAGCGAGGGGACTAGCCGACAAGAGACCCAGTACTTC
.,.,TRBV5-4,TRBJ1-1,CASSGTGQMNTEAFF,TGTGCCAGCAGCGGAACGGGACAAATGAACACTGAAGCTTTCTTT
few,TRBD1,TRBV27,TRBJ2-7,CASGETGLRSYEQYF,TGTGCCAGCGGAGAGACAGGGTTAAGGTCCTACGAGCAGTACTTC
.,.,TRBV20-1,TRBJ2-5,CSASRAGRRETQYF,TGCAGTGCTAGTCGCGCTGGGAGAAGGGAGACCCAGTACTTC
once,.,TRBV20-1,TRBJ2-3,CSASLPPDTQYF,TGCAGTGCTAGTCTCCCCCCAGATACGCAGTATTTT
once,TRBD1,TRBV18,TRBJ1-2,CASSPGTGANYGYTF,TGTGCCAGCTCACCGGGGACAGGCGCTAACTATGGCTACACCTTC
.,TRBD2,TRBV7-2,TRBJ2-7,CASSLGLGLAGYEQYF,TGTGCCAGCAGCCTGGGCCTTGGACTAGCGGGGTACGAGCAGTACTTC
.,.,TRBV28,TRBJ1-5,CASSPNYQSQHF,TGTGCCAGCAGTCCAAACTATCAGTCCCAGCATTTT
.,TRBD1,TRBV4-2,TRBJ2-3,CASSPSGGTGMSDTQYF,TGTGCCAGCAGCCCATCAGGTGGGACAGGGATGTCAGATACGCAGTATTTT
.,.,TRBV6-6,TRBJ1-4,CASGGLREKLFF,TGTGCCAGCGGGGGGTTGAGAGAAAAACTGTTTTTT
.,TRBD1,TRBV3-1/TRBV3-2,TRBJ2-7,CASSPGTGVHYEQYF,TGTGCCAGCAGCCCCGGGACAGGCGTCCATTACGAGCAGTACTTC
.,TRBD1,TRBV5-1,TRBJ1-2,CASSGDRVHGYTF,TGCGCCAGCAGCGGGGACAGGGTCCATGGCTACACCTTC
.,TRBD2,TRBV5-4,TRBJ2-3,CASSSKLAGPDTQYF,TGTGCCAGCAGCTCAAAACTAGCGGGACCAGATACGCAGTATTTT
.,.,TRBV5-1,TRBJ1-6,CASSLEVRGNSPLHF,TGCGCCAGCAGCTTGGAGGTCCGGGGAAATTCACCCCTCCACTTT
few,.,TRBV18,TRBJ2-7,CASSPDTGLQYF,TGTGCCAGCTCACCAGATACAGGTTTGCAGTACTTC
.,.,TRBV9,TRBJ2-7,CASSVDGDISYEQYF,TGTGCCAGCAGCGTAGATGGGGACATCTCCTACGAGCAGTACTTC
.,.,TRBV18,TRBJ2-2,CASSPPTPNTGELFF,TGTGCCAGCTCACCACCGACACCGAACACCGGGGAGCTGTTTTTT
few,TRBD1,TRBV4-2,TRBJ1-6,CASSQVGQGNSPLHF,TGTGCCAGCAGCCAAGTGGGACAGGGGAATTCACCCCTCCACTTT
.,.,TRBV5-8,TRBJ1-4,CASSFQQGAFGEKLFF,TGTGCCAGCAGCTTTCAGCAGGGCGCGTTTGGTGAAAAACTGTTTTTT
.,.,TRBV6-2/TRBV6-3,TRBJ2-1,CASSYRRKNNEQFF,TGTGCCAGCAGTTACCGCAGGAAAAACAATGAGCAGTTCTTC
.,TRBD1,TRBV10-3,TRBJ1-4,CAISETGTGGRNEKLFF,TGTGCCATCAGTGAGACCGGGACAGGGGGCCGGAATGAAAAACTGTTTTTT
.,TRBD2,TRBV11-2,TRBJ2-3,CASSLGLGGRGADTQYF,TGTGCCAGCAGCTTAGGTTTGGGCGGGCGGGGGGCAGATACGCAGTATTTT
.,TRBD1,TRBV7-8,TRBJ1-1,CASSLRRDRGTEAFF,TGTGCCAGCAGCTTAAGGCGGGACAGGGGCACTGAAGCTTTCTTT
.,TRBD2,TRBV5-4,TRBJ2-2,CASSWGTGTRTGELFF,TGTGCCAGCAGCTGGGGTACCGGGACTAGGACCGGGGAGCTGTTTTTT
.,TRBD2,TRBV19,TRBJ2-7,CASSSGTSRSEQYF,TGTGCCAGCAGCTCCGGGACTAGCCGGAGCGAGCAGTACTTC
.,TRBD2,TRBV7-8,TRBJ2-4,CASSLIIAGGRNIQYF,TGTGCCAGCAGCTTAATAATAGCGGGGGGTCGGAACATTCAGTACTTC
.,TRBD2,TRBV7-9,TRBJ2-1,CASSFPGGEGYNEQFF,TGTGCCAGCAGCTTCCCGGGGGGGGAAGGGTACAATGAGCAGTTCTTC
.,.,TRBV6-2/TRBV6-3,TRBJ2-7,CTSSRSGGAGTTYEQYF,TGTACCAGCAGCCGTTCCGGTGGGGCGGGAACTACCTACGAGCAGTACTTC
.,.,TRBV6-5,TRBJ2-4,CASSYSNRKNIQYF,TGTGCCAGCAGTTACTCGAACAGAAAAAACATTCAGTACTTC
.,TRBD1,TRBV18,TRBJ1-2,CASSQQGTNNYGYTF,TGTGCCAGCTCACAACAGGGGACGAATAACTATGGCTACACCTTC
.,TRBD2,TRBV6-6,TRBJ2-5,CASSYVSLAEETQYF,TGTGCCAGCAGTTACGTGTCACTAGCGGAAGAGACCCAGTACTTC
.,TRBD1,TRBV10-3,TRBJ1-2,CAISERQGGYGYTF,TGTGCCATCAGTGAAAGACAGGGAGGCTATGGCTACACCTTC
.,.,TRBV2,TRBJ1-5,CASSVAGYSNQPQHF,TGTGCCAGCAGTGTGGCAGGGTATAGCAATCAGCCCCAGCATTTT
.,TRBD1,TRBV11-2,TRBJ2-7,CASSLEATGTLYEQYF,TGTGCCAGCAGCTTAGAGGCGACAGGGACCCTTTACGAGCAGTACTTC
.,TRBD1,TRBV6-5,TRBJ1-2,CASSYLRTGGAGGYTF,TGTGCCAGCAGTTACCTGCGGACAGGGGGCGCGGGGGGCTACACCTTC
.,TRBD2,TRBV6-5,TRBJ2-1,CASKPGLAGWDEQFF,TGTGCCAGCAAACCGGGACTAGCGGGATGGGATGAGCAGTTCTTC